This T cell receptor (beta chain) stems from a study of blood T cell repertoires in COVID-19. Study at large: T cells, B-cell-depleted T cells, or PBMCs provided the cDNA or gDNA that served as material.

Per the original data handling: Amplification from reference gene primers served as the basis for estimated nucleated cell counts. The protocol was immunoSEQ multiplex PCR, while the TCRdb copy is restricted to in-frame clones and leaves out a portion. That table furnishes V, J and clone size, whereas the DNA furnished D and trimming. The sample lists about 98,000 clones, around nine tenths seen once, with around 3% in the top ten. Trimming shortened V by 10 bases and J by 6 bases, and 17 bases separated the two germline ends. The CDR3 covers 13 residues. Germline assignment: CDR1 KGHDR and CDR2 SFDVKD.

The rearrangement uses TRBV24-1 and TRBJ2-5, with a weak D call TRBD2 (6 bases). This receptor was identified in a man aged 50 or older with active or convalescent COVID-19. The sequencing sample was made of peripheral blood. CDR3 amino acids: CATDPGDWKTQYF. The CDR3 DNA is TGTGCCACAGACCCGGGGGACTGGAAGACCCAGTACTTC.